This T cell receptor beta chain was identified during a study of cytomegalovirus exposure and HLA in healthy donors. Study-level information: Of the donors genotyped, several hundred in all, around 77% fell in the Caucasian-associated ancestry cluster. Study results and caveats: In a later analysis, productive TCRs from donors in an Asian-associated ancestry cluster reportedly carried fewer N-insertions than the cohort mean. Later analysis identified several of the most significant clusters that appeared linked to common viral pathogens. In a later analysis, across HLA loci, associated TCR counts were highest for DRB1, lowest for HLA-C.

The CDR3 sequence is 14 residues long. Trimming at V came to 10 bases and at J to 5 bases, leaving 11 bases not matched to a gene. Germline V gene sequence: CDR1 MNHNS, CDR2 SASEGT. This clone has only a few counts. The target antigen is unknown. PCR employed 60 Vbeta and 13 Jbeta primers. The method was immunoSEQ multiplex PCR; TCRdb's version includes in-frame clones alone and lacks a portion of them. The sample lists about 170,000 clones; 73% were seen once. This TCR was sampled from a woman aged 18-29 years in good health and CMV-seropositive. The chain employs TRBV6-1 and TRBJ1-1; 9 nucleotides agree with TRBD1. The material sequenced was PBMCs. The CDR3 sequence is CATNRGPFYTEAFF. CDR3 in DNA: TGTGCCACCAACAGGGGGCCTTTTTATACTGAAGCTTTCTTT.